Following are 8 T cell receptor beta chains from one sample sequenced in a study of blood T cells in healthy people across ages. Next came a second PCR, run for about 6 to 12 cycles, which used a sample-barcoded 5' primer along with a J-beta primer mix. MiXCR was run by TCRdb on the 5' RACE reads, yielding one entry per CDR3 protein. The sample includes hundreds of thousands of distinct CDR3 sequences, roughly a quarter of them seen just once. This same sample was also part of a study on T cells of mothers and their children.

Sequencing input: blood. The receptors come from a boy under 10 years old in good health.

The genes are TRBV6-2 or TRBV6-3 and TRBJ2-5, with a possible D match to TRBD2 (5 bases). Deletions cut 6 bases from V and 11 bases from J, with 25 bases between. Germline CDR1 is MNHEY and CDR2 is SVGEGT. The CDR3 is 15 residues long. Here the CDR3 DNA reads TGTGCCAGCAGCTCCCCCTTAGCTGCCTCCGGGGAGCAGTACTTC. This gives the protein CASSSPLAASGEQYF.

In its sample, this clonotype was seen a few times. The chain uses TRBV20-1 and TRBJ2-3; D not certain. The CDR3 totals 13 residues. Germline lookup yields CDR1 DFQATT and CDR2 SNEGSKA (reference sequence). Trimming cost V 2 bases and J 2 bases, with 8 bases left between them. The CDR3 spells CSARRRNTDTQYF. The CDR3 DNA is TGCAGTGCTAGACGGCGGAACACAGATACGCAGTATTTT.

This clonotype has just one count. CDR3 bases: TGTGCCTGGAGTTCACAGGGATTCGATTCCAACGATGAGCAGTTCTTC. It codes for CAWSSQGFDSNDEQFF. This chain uses TRBV30 with TRBJ2-1, with D tentatively TRBD1 (6 bases). Germline V CDR1 and CDR2: GTSNPN, SVGIG (reference sequence). Trimming removed 2 bases from V and 8 bases from J, with 22 bases in between. The CDR3 runs 16 residues. Based on the CDR3 plus reference TRBV30 and TRBJ2-1, the full variable domain is SQTIHQWPATLVQPVGSPLSLECTVEGTSNPNLYWYRQAAGRGLQLLFYSVGIGQISSEVPQNLSASRPQDRQFILSSKKLLLSDSGFYLCAWSSQGFDSNDEQFFGPGTRLTVL.

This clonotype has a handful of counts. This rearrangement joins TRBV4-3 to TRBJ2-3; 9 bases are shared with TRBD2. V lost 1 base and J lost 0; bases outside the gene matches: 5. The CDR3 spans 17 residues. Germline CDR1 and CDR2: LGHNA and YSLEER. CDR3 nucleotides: TGCGCCAGCAGCCAAGGTTCACTAGCGGGTAGCACAGATACGCAGTATTTT. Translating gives CASSQGSLAGSTDTQYF.

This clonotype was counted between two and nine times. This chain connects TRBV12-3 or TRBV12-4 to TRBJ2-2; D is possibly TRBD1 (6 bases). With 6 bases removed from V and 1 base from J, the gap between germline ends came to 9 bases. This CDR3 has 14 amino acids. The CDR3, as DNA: TGTGCCAGCAGGACGGGACAGAACACCGGGGAGCTGTTTTTT. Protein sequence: CASRTGQNTGELFF.

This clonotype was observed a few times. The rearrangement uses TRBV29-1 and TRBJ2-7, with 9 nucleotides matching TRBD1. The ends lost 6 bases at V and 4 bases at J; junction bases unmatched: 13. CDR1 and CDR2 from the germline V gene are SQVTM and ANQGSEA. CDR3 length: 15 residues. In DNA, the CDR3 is TGCAGCGTGGTACCCACGGGACAGGGCAATTACGAGCAGTACTTC. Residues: CSVVPTGQGNYEQYF.

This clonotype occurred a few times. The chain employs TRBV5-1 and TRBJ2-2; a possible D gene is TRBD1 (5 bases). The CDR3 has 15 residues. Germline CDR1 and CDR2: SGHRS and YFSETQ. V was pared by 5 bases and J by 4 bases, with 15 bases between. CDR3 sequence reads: CASRDGRQGTGELFF. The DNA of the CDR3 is TGCGCCAGCAGGGACGGCCGTCAGGGCACCGGGGAGCTGTTTTTT.

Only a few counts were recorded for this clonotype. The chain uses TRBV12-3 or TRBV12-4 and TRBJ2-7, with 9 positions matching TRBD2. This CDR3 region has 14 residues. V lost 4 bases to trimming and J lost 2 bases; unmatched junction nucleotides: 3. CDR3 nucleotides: TGTGCCAGCAGTTCCCGCGGGGGGGCCTACGAGCAGTACTTC. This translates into CASSSRGGAYEQYF.